This paragraph reports one T cell receptor (beta chain). This CDR3 is built from 11 residues. V lost 2 bases and J lost 7, with 5 bases in between. Germline CDR1 reads MNHEY; CDR2 reads SVGAGI. TCRdb recomputed calls from the 5' RACE reads with MiXCR, one row per CDR3 protein. The sample gives 350,000 to 400,000 distinct CDR3 sequences, 13% to 15% of which show up once; around a fifth is in the top ten. The data derive from a study of T-cell memory formation after mild COVID-19. The clonotype comes from a man aged 18 to 30 who had mild COVID-19 (a few samples of this study predate the infection). Cell type and time point are not known. The specimen was PBMCs or a T cell subset sorted from them (not recorded which). The rearrangement uses TRBV6-5 and TRBJ2-5; D is ambiguous. The CDR3 here is CASSYVGTQYF. The CDR3 DNA reads as TGTGCCAGCAGTTACGTAGGGACCCAGTACTTC.